This TCR beta chain was found in a study of shared clonotypes between healthy human individuals. Worth noting for this clone: The identical CDR3 is also encoded by other nucleotide sequences in the sample.

Produced via immunoSEQ multiplex PCR; TCRdb's table is partial and in-frame only. This table has around 2,100,000 clones, about 95% appearing once. Terminally differentiated effector memory CD45RA+ cells were excluded from the naive CD8 cells, which were CD45RO-negative and positively selected for CCR7. From germline, CDR1 is MGHRA and CDR2 YSYEKL. CDR3 length: 13 amino acids. Trimming stripped 0 bases from V and 6 bases from J, with 6 bases between. The rearrangement uses TRBV4-1 and TRBJ1-5; the D is unclear. This receptor was obtained from a man younger than 35 in good health. The sequenced material came from naive CD8+ T cells sorted from blood. CDR3 in amino acids: CASSQDRGQPQHF. Here the CDR3 DNA reads TGCGCCAGCAGCCAAGATCGGGGTCAGCCCCAGCATTTT.